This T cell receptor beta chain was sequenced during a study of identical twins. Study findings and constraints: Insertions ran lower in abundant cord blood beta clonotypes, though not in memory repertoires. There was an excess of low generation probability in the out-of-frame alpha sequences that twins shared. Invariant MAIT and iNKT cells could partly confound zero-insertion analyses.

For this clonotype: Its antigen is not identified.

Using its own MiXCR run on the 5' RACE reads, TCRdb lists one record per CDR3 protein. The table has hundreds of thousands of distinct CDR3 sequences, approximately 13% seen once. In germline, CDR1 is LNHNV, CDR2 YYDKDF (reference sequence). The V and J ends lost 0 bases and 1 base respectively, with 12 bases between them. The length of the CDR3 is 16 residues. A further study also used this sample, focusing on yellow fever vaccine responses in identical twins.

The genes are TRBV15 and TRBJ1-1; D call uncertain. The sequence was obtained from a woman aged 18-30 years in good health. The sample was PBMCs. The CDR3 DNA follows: TGTGCCACCAGCAGAGAAGAAGGGAACTCGAACACTGAAGCTTTCTTT. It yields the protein CATSREEGNSNTEAFF.